The clone carrying this T cell receptor beta chain was found many times. Antigen unknown. This sample is drawn from a study of T cell repertoires in cytomegalovirus infection. Findings and limits, study-wide: Of the TCR beta families, the public ones yielded a cumulative frequency that identified carriers of CMV plus the relevant HLA.

The V end was cut by 3 bases, the J end by 0 bases, with 7 bases between. The CDR3 consists of 14 residues. Germline V gene sequence: CDR1 LGHNA, CDR2 YNFKEQ. Using its own MiXCR run on the reads, TCRdb lists one record per CDR3 protein. The table has 490,000 or so distinct CDR3 sequences, around 10% seen once. The chain combines TRBV4-2 with TRBJ2-3, with D perhaps matching TRBD1 (6 bases). This TCR was recovered from a human donor in good health (CMV status not recorded). Some clones in this sample may be carry-over from other donors' samples. The source material was PBMCs. The CDR3 reads CASSQDRSTDTQYF. CDR3 bases: TGTGCCAGCAGCCAGGACAGAAGCACAGATACGCAGTATTTT.